The subject of this entry is one TCR beta chain. What it binds is not known. V lost 3 bases and J lost 7; bases outside the gene matches: 11. The CDR3 covers 18 residues. Germline values: CDR1 KGHSH, CDR2 LQKENI. This specimen comes from a study of T cell repertoires in cytomegalovirus infection. Study at large: Selection of CMV epitopes for the study included recently identified HLA-C-restricted and well-studied HLA-B-restricted ones. In public TCR beta signatures, there were indications of both CMV infection and matching HLA type. The study, taken as a whole, reports: Carriers of CMV plus the relevant HLA were identified by cumulative public TCR beta family frequency. CMV-specific TCR beta clonotypes restricted by HLA-C were the ones dominating the ex vivo response.

TCRdb called the reads again in MiXCR, with one record for every CDR3 protein. The sample contains around 570,000 distinct CDR3 sequences, 35% to 50% of which appear only once. Sequences were derived from cultured PBMCs, sampled from culture after CMV antigen stimulation. The gene calls are TRBV18 and TRBJ2-1; 14 bases are shared with TRBD2. The clonotype was recovered from a human donor in good health (CMV status not recorded). Some clones in this sample may be carry-over from other donors' samples. The DNA of the CDR3 is TGTGCCAGCTCACCCGGGACTAGCGGGGGAACGGAAGGGAATGAGCAGTTCTTC. It encodes CASSPGTSGGTEGNEQFF.